A single sample gave rise to the 22 T cell receptor beta chains below, sequenced in a study of blood T cell repertoires in COVID-19. Profiled with immunoSEQ multiplex PCR; TCRdb holds only in-frame clones, not every one. The table records roughly 150,000 clones, roughly 88% of them present only once. What was sequenced was PBMCs or T cells enriched from blood (not recorded which). These receptors were taken from a man aged 45-65 years who had recovered from COVID-19.

The V and J genes are TRBV5-1 and TRBJ2-6; TRBD1 aligns across 7 bases. The CDR3 length is 15 residues. The junction had 3 bases not matched to a gene; V was cut back by 4 bases and J by 2 bases. CDR1 SGHRS and CDR2 YFSETQ come from the germline V gene. CDR3 in amino acids: CASSDRVPGANVLTF. The CDR3 DNA reads as TGCGCCAGCAGCGACAGGGTTCCTGGGGCCAACGTCCTGACTTTC.

The chain combines TRBV5-8 with TRBJ1-3, with D uncertain. From germline, CDR1 is SGHTS and CDR2 YDEGEE. This CDR3 is built from 14 residues. The V gene lost 7 bases and the J gene lost 5 bases, with 16 bases spanning the gap. CDR3 nucleotide sequence: TGTGCCAGCGGATTCACGGAGGCTAGAAACACCATATATTTT. Translating it yields CASGFTEARNTIYF.

This clone has a handful of counts. The chain uses TRBV6-1 and TRBJ1-2; 9 positions agree with TRBD1. Germline loops: CDR1 MNHNS, CDR2 SASEGT. The CDR3 is made up of 14 amino acids. V shed 2 bases, J shed 6 bases, and the junction held 4 bases outside the gene matches. As DNA, the CDR3 is TGTGCCAGCAGTGAAAACAGGGGGCGAGATGGCTACACCTTC. Translated: CASSENRGRDGYTF.

V usage is TRBV5-1 and J usage is TRBJ2-2; D remains ambiguous. Germline CDR1 and CDR2: SGHRS and YFSETQ. The CDR3 covers 14 residues. V was cut by 6 bases and J by 2 bases, with 11 bases left in between. The CDR3 reads CASTDTENTGELFF. The CDR3 DNA follows: TGCGCCAGCACCGACACAGAAAACACCGGGGAGCTGTTTTTT.

The chain joins TRBV2 to TRBJ1-1; 7 nucleotides agree with TRBD1. J was trimmed by 5 bases and V by 4 bases; bases with no gene match: 4. The germline V gene encodes CDR1 SNHLY and CDR2 FYNNEI. The CDR3 contains 13 residues. CDR3 residues: CASSVQGNTEAFF. For the CDR3, the DNA is TGTGCCAGCAGTGTACAGGGGAATACTGAAGCTTTCTTT.

J is TRBJ1-6 and V is TRBV3-1 (or the pseudogene TRBV3-2); no firm D call. This CDR3 has 15 residues. Trimming removed 1 base from V and 4 bases from J, with 8 bases in between. The germline CDR1 and CDR2 sequences are LGHDT and YNNKEL (reference sequence). CDR3 region: CASSQVADYNSPLHF. The CDR3 DNA sequence: TGTGCCAGCAGCCAAGTCGCAGATTATAATTCACCCCTCCACTTT.

The rearrangement joins TRBV5-4 to TRBJ2-7, with a tentative D call TRBD1 (6 bases). The CDR3 consists of 14 residues. CDR1 and CDR2 (germline): SGHNT, YYREEE (reference sequence). The V gene lost 4 bases and the J gene lost 2 bases, with 13 bases spanning the gap. The CDR3 sequence: CASSARTEPYEQYF. The CDR3 coding sequence is TGTGCCAGCAGCGCACGGACAGAACCCTACGAGCAGTACTTC.

The chain combines TRBV27 with TRBJ2-1, with TRBD2 matching 9 bases. V shed 6 bases, J shed 1 base, and the junction held 4 bases outside the gene matches. CDR1 and CDR2 (germline): MNHEY, SMNVEV (reference sequence). The CDR3 length is 15 residues. Written as DNA, the CDR3 is TGTGCCAGCAGCAACAGCGGGGGGTCCTACAATGAGCAGTTCTTC. Protein sequence: CASSNSGGSYNEQFF.

The V call is TRBV27, the J call TRBJ1-2; the D is unclear. This CDR3 is 15 amino acids long. The germline V gene has CDR1 MNHEY and CDR2 SMNVEV (reference sequence). V dropped 6 bases and J dropped 2 bases, with 16 bases sitting between them. CDR3 amino acids: CASRFIQVANYGYTF. The DNA for the CDR3 is TGTGCCAGCAGATTTATTCAGGTTGCGAACTATGGCTACACCTTC.

The CDR3 DNA is TGTGCCAGCAGTGGACTCTACGAGCAGTACTTC. This translates into CASSGLYEQYF. V usage is TRBV28 and J usage is TRBJ2-7; possible D gene TRBD2, 5 bases. Germline V gene data show CDR1 as MDHEN and CDR2 as SYDVKM. This CDR3 region has 11 residues. Deletions cut 5 bases from V and 3 bases from J, with 5 bases between.

V usage is TRBV7-9 and J usage is TRBJ1-3; D gene uncertain. Trimming removed 7 bases from V and 8 bases from J, with 12 bases in between. This CDR3 spans 12 amino acids. Germline lookup yields CDR1 SEHNR and CDR2 FQNEAQ (reference sequence). In nucleotides, the CDR3 is TGTGCCAGCACCTCCGCTGTAGACACCATATATTTT. This encodes CASTSAVDTIYF. The whole variable domain, remainder taken from reference TRBV7-9 and TRBJ1-3, is DTGVSQNPRHKITKRGQNVTFRCDPISEHNRLYWYRQTLGQGPEFLTYFQNEAQLEKSRLLSDRFSAERPKGSFSTLEIQRTEQGDSAMYLCASTSAVDTIYFGEGSWLTVV.

The CDR3 nucleotides are TGCGCCAGCAGCCCCTGGGGCGCGGGAAAAAACAATGAGCAGTTCTTC. Translating it yields CASSPWGAGKNNEQFF. The V and J genes are TRBV4-3 and TRBJ2-1, with D possibly TRBD2 on 6 matching bases. Trimming left V 4 bases short and J 5 bases short, with 18 bases between. In germline, CDR1 is LGHNA, CDR2 YSLEER. This CDR3 region has 16 residues.

The rearrangement links TRBV6-2 or TRBV6-3 to TRBJ2-6; TRBD1 aligns across 8 bases. After removal of 6 bases from V and 1 base from J, the junction contained 5 bases not matched to a gene. CDR1 is MNHEY and CDR2 is SVGEGT in the germline V gene. The CDR3 has 16 amino acids. CDR3 nucleotides: TGTGCCAGCAGCGCTGACAGGGGATCTGGGGCCAACGTCCTGACTTTC. Its protein is CASSADRGSGANVLTF.

V gene TRBV7-2 combines with J gene TRBJ1-5; D remains ambiguous. CDR3 length equals 14 residues. The V end lost 2 bases, the J end lost 3 bases, and 8 bases lay between the germline ends. Germline CDR1 SGHTA, CDR2 FQGNSA. This CDR3 reads CASSLLAANQPQHF. The CDR3 DNA is TGTGCCAGCAGCTTATTGGCGGCCAATCAGCCCCAGCATTTT.

J is TRBJ2-7 and V is TRBV5-6; D might be TRBD1 (6 bases). Germline V CDR1 and CDR2: SGHDT, YYEEEE. Between the trimmed V and J ends, which lost 4 bases and 6 bases, there was a span of 17 bases. The CDR3 extends over 14 amino acids. The CDR3 sequence is CASSIRQGRGEQYV. The CDR3 DNA sequence: TGTGCCAGCAGCATCCGTCAGGGGCGCGGCGAGCAGTACGTC.

The V gene is TRBV5-1, the J gene TRBJ2-3; TRBD1 matches at 10 bases. V was clipped by 4 bases and J by 5 bases; unmatched bases: 13. The CDR3 has 17 residues. Germline V CDR1 and CDR2: SGHRS, YFSETQ. For the CDR3, the DNA is TGCGCCAGCAGCCCAATGGACAGGGGGTTTGTAGTAGATACGCAGTATTTT. Translation: CASSPMDRGFVVDTQYF.

V usage is TRBV5-6 and J usage is TRBJ2-2, with D possibly TRBD1 on 5 matching bases. Trimming took 1 base from V and 5 from J, leaving 15 bases between them. This CDR3 region has 16 residues. Germline assignment: CDR1 SGHDT and CDR2 YYEEEE. CDR3 DNA sequence: TGTGCCAGCAGCTTGACTCCAGGGTGGACAACCGGGGAGCTGTTTTTT. Protein product: CASSLTPGWTTGELFF.

The chain combines TRBV19 with TRBJ1-6; 8 nucleotides match TRBD1. This CDR3 contains 14 residues. V dropped 6 bases and J dropped 10; count of bases not matched to a gene: 8. CDR1 is LNHDA and CDR2 is SQIVND in the germline V gene (reference sequence). The CDR3 region is CASRRDRRESPLHF. Written as DNA, the CDR3 is TGTGCCAGTAGGAGGGACAGGCGAGAATCACCCCTCCACTTT.

The gene calls are TRBV5-6 and TRBJ1-2, with TRBD1 matching 7 bases. V lost 4 bases to trimming and J lost 3 bases; unmatched junction nucleotides: 6. Germline V lookup: CDR1 SGHDT, CDR2 YYEEEE. The length of the CDR3 is 14 residues. Here the CDR3 reads CASSETGLDYGYTF. The CDR3 DNA reads TGTGCCAGCAGCGAGACAGGGCTCGACTATGGCTACACCTTC.

J is TRBJ1-4 and V is TRBV5-1, with 9 nucleotides matching TRBD1. There are 15 residues in the CDR3. J was trimmed by 7 bases and V by 4 bases; bases with no gene match: 8. The V gene's germline CDR1 is SGHRS and CDR2 YFSETQ. The CDR3 coding sequence is TGCGCCAGCAGCCTTCAGGGACAGGGCGGTGAAAAACTGTTTTTT. This encodes CASSLQGQGGEKLFF.

The chain combines TRBV7-8 with TRBJ1-2; no firm D call. The CDR3 loop spans 16 amino acids. The V gene's germline CDR1 is SGHVS and CDR2 FQNEAQ. Trimming cost V 5 bases and J 2 bases, with 18 bases left between them. The CDR3 spells CASSKRHTDANYGYTF. The CDR3 DNA follows: TGTGCCAGCAGCAAGCGTCACACTGATGCGAACTATGGCTACACCTTC. Full variable domain (missing parts from reference TRBV7-8 and TRBJ1-2): GAGVSQSPRYKVAKRGQDVALRCDPISGHVSLFWYQQALGQGPEFLTYFQNEAQLDKSGLPSDRFFAERPEGSVSTLKIQRTQQEDSAVYLCASSKRHTDANYGYTFGSGTRLTVV.

This chain uses TRBV19 with TRBJ1-6; D uncertain. V was cut by 3 bases and J by 5 bases, with 11 bases left in between. Per the germline V gene, CDR1 is LNHDA and CDR2 is SQIVND (reference sequence). CDR3 length: 15 amino acids. CDR3 sequence reads: CASSISEYDNSPLHF. Written as DNA, the CDR3 is TGTGCCAGTAGTATCTCAGAATACGATAATTCACCCCTCCACTTT.